This entry concerns a single T cell receptor (beta chain). The data stem from a study of T cell responses to AZD1222 COVID-19 vaccine. Measured with immunoSEQ multiplex PCR; TCRdb has only the in-frame clones, and not every one. In the table there are 120,000 to 150,000 clones, 85% to 95% of which are singletons. CDR3 length equals 15 residues. V gave up 6 bases and J gave up 0 bases, with 14 bases separating them. Germline-derived CDR1 and CDR2 are LNHDA and SQIVND (reference sequence). The chain joins TRBV19 to TRBJ1-2; no clear D gene. Here the sequenced sample was peripheral blood, taken on day 0 of AZD1222 vaccination. This receptor was identified in an adult in good health. Here the CDR3 reads CASRVLHITNYGYTF. DNA for the CDR3: TGTGCCAGTAGGGTACTACACATAACTAACTATGGCTACACCTTC.